Following are 29 T cell receptor beta chains from one sample sequenced in a study of Graves' ophthalmopathy and Graves' hyperthyroidism. RNA transcripts were the source from which TCR beta CDR3 regions were amplified. Second-round multiplex PCR came after a first-round RT-PCR that employed HTBI primers. Via MiXCR, TCRdb re-called the multiplex PCR reads, giving one row per CDR3 protein. The sample lists roughly 36,000 distinct CDR3 sequences; approximately 55% were seen once. The sample taken for sequencing was peripheral blood. These receptors were taken from an adult woman with stable Graves' hyperthyroidism.

This sequence joins TRBV9 and TRBJ2-7; 8 positions agree with TRBD1. The junction had 8 bases not matched to a gene; V was cut back by 4 bases and J by 5 bases. This CDR3 region has 14 residues. Germline V gene sequence: CDR1 SGDLS, CDR2 YYNGEE. CDR3 residues: CASSPDRVGDEQYF. DNA for the CDR3: TGTGCCAGCAGCCCGGACAGGGTCGGGGACGAGCAGTACTTC.

In regard to this clonotype: Mismatch with germline at one junction end may stem from a read error. This rearrangement joins TRBV20-1 to TRBJ2-7; TRBD2 matches at 12 bases. Germline assignment: CDR1 DFQATT and CDR2 SNEGSKA (reference sequence). The CDR3 consists of 15 residues. In nucleotides, the CDR3 is TGCAGTGCTAGAATAGAGACTAGCGGGGGCTACGAGCAGTATTTC. Encoded protein: CSARIETSGGYEQYF.

The chain employs TRBV7-6 and TRBJ2-7, with 9 bases aligning to TRBD2. CDR3 length: 16 amino acids. Germline CDR1 reads SGHVS; CDR2 reads FNYEAQ. The J segment lost 2 bases and the V segment lost 0 bases, leaving 5 bases of the junction unmatched. CDR3 amino acids: CASSLASSGTAYEQYF. The CDR3 DNA follows: TGTGCCAGCAGCTTAGCGTCTAGCGGGACTGCCTACGAGCAGTACTTC.

The table lists this clonotype with many counts. V gene TRBV12-5 combines with J gene TRBJ1-2; TRBD1 matches at 7 bases. CDR1 is LGHNT and CDR2 is FRNRAP in the germline V gene. The CDR3 has 13 residues. Trimming removed 1 base from V and 6 bases from J; junction bases left unmatched: 2. The CDR3 spells CASGLGQGNGYTF. The CDR3 DNA follows: TGTGCTAGTGGTTTGGGACAGGGCAATGGCTACACCTTC.

At least ten counts were recorded for this clonotype. The chain combines TRBV11-2 with TRBJ1-1; tentatively, D is TRBD1 (5 bases). Trimming cost V 1 base and J 7 bases, with 10 bases left between them. Germline V gene lookup returns CDR1 SGHAT and CDR2 FQNNGV. This CDR3 contains 13 residues. CDR3 in DNA: TGTGCCAGCAGCTTAGTTTTCAGGGTTGAAGCTTTCTTT. This encodes CASSLVFRVEAFF.

The chain links TRBV19 to TRBJ1-5; D possibly corresponds to TRBD1 (5 bases). Trimming pared 0 bases from V and 7 bases from J, leaving 13 bases between. Looked up from germline, CDR1 is LNHDA and CDR2 is SQIVND (reference sequence). This CDR3 has 15 amino acids. As DNA, the CDR3 is TGTGCCAGTAGTATAGATGGGGGGGTGAGACAGCCCCAGCATTTT. Protein sequence: CASSIDGGVRQPQHF.

This clonotype was counted many times. The chain employs TRBV6-5 and TRBJ2-7; D is ambiguous. The germline gives CDR1 MNHEY, CDR2 SVGAGI. This CDR3 is built from 16 residues. V lost 2 bases and J 4 bases, leaving 18 bases between the germline ends. The DNA of the CDR3 is TGTGCCAGCAGTTACGCCCGACACGCCCTAGGGTACGAGCAGTACTTC. Residues: CASSYARHALGYEQYF.

Remarks on this clonotype: One end of the junction is discordant with germline, which a read error may explain. V usage is TRBV9 and J usage is TRBJ2-5; 8 bases are shared with TRBD1. The CDR3 runs 15 residues. Germline CDR1 reads SGDLS; CDR2 reads YYNGEE. This CDR3 reads CASSSRQGWEETQYF. In nucleotides, the CDR3 is TGCGCCAGCAGCTCAAGACAGGGGTGGGAAGAGACCCAGTACTTC.

The chain has TRBV10-3 and TRBJ1-6; D is undetermined. CDR3 size: 15 residues. Germline assignment: CDR1 ENHRY and CDR2 SYGVKD. Trimming removed 2 bases at V and 0 bases at J, with 5 bases between. The CDR3 sequence is CAISEISSYNSPLHF. In nucleotides, the CDR3 is TGTGCCATCAGTGAGATCAGCTCCTATAATTCACCCCTCCACTTT.

Many counts were recorded for this clonotype. The rearrangement links TRBV27 to TRBJ2-3; D is possibly TRBD1 (6 bases). Trimming cost V 4 bases and J 1 base, with 12 bases left between them. CDR3 length: 15 residues. Germline loops: CDR1 MNHEY, CDR2 SMNVEV (reference sequence). The CDR3: CASSSSQGRTDTQYF. The CDR3 nucleotides read TGTGCCAGCAGTTCCTCACAGGGTCGCACAGATACGCAGTATTTT.

The V call is TRBV29-1, the J call TRBJ1-1; 7 bases are a match to TRBD1. With V trimmed by 8 bases and J by 1 base, 4 bases remained unmatched. Per germline, CDR1 SQVTM and CDR2 ANQGSEA. The CDR3 consists of 12 residues. The DNA of the CDR3 is TGCAGCTATGGGACAGCGAACACTGAAGCTTTCTTT. Its translation is CSYGTANTEAFF.

The gene calls are TRBV7-8 and TRBJ1-1; D unclear. The CDR3 covers 13 residues. V was cut by 0 bases and J by 3 bases, with 5 bases left in between. The germline CDR1 and CDR2 sequences are SGHVS and FQNEAQ. The CDR3 sequence: CASSLASYTEAFF. The CDR3 DNA reads TGTGCCAGCAGCTTAGCGTCTTACACTGAAGCTTTCTTT.

This clonotype was seen at least ten times. The rearrangement joins TRBV5-1 to TRBJ2-2, with 11 bases fitting TRBD2. The CDR3 is made up of 16 amino acids. J gave up 6 bases and V 4 bases, and 8 bases lay outside the gene matches. Germline CDR1 and CDR2: SGHRS and YFSETQ. The CDR3 protein is CASSLTTSGNAGELFF. The CDR3 DNA is TGCGCCAGCAGCCTGACGACTAGCGGGAATGCCGGGGAGCTGTTTTTT.

A note on this clonotype: An end of the junction differs from the germline gene, which may be a read error. This chain joins TRBV19 and TRBJ2-5; unclear D gene. In germline, CDR1 is LNHDA, CDR2 SQIVND (reference sequence). The CDR3 runs 15 residues. The CDR3 DNA reads as TGTGCCAGTGGTATAGTCGGCCCGAGCTCAGAGACCCAGTACTTC. Translation gives CASGIVGPSSETQYF.

This clonotype was picked up one time. The rearrangement joins TRBV6-1 to TRBJ2-7; 11 nucleotides align to TRBD2. The CDR3 is made up of 14 amino acids. Trimming removed 6 bases from V and 3 bases from J; junction bases left unmatched: 4. Germline CDR1 reads MNHNS; CDR2 reads SASEGT. CDR3 bases: TGTGCCAGCAGCGGACTAGCGGGCAGCTACGAGCAGTACTTC. Protein product: CASSGLAGSYEQYF.

The chain joins TRBV20-1 to TRBJ2-7; 13 nucleotides match TRBD2. V dropped 5 bases and J dropped 0; count of bases not matched to a gene: 4. The CDR3 is made up of 15 amino acids. Germline CDR1 reads DFQATT; CDR2 reads SNEGSKA (reference sequence). The CDR3 protein is CSAYGLAGVSYEQYF. CDR3 nucleotides: TGCAGTGCTTACGGACTAGCGGGAGTCTCCTACGAGCAGTACTTC.

This chain links TRBV7-9 with TRBJ1-1; D is ambiguous. CDR1 is SEHNR, CDR2 FQNEAQ, per germline (reference sequence). Trimming cost V 4 bases and J 1 base, with 7 bases left between them. The CDR3 spans 13 residues. DNA of the CDR3: TGTGCCAGCAGCTCCGGGTCGAACACTGAAGCTTTCTTT. Residues: CASSSGSNTEAFF.

Sample share makes this clonotype medium-sized. V usage is TRBV20-1 and J usage is TRBJ1-6; 8 bases fit TRBD1. This CDR3 is built from 13 residues. J gave up 7 bases and V 3 bases, and 2 bases lay outside the gene matches. Germline loops: CDR1 DFQATT, CDR2 SNEGSKA (reference sequence). The CDR3 loop reads CSARDRVNSPLHF. The CDR3 bases are TGCAGTGCTAGGGACAGGGTGAATTCACCCCTCCACTTT.

The table lists this clonotype with a few counts. The chain employs TRBV12-3 or TRBV12-4 and TRBJ1-2; possibly TRBD1 for D (5 bases). This CDR3 is 14 amino acids long. V shed 2 bases and J shed 4 bases, with 11 bases lying between them. CDR3 nucleotides: TGTGCCAGCAGTTTACAACGGGGCCCCTATGGCTACACCTTC. This sequence encodes CASSLQRGPYGYTF.

This clonotype was seen repeatedly, ten times or more. This CDR3 reads CASGLVTGGPYEQYF. CDR3 DNA sequence: TGTGCTAGTGGTTTGGTCACAGGGGGCCCCTACGAGCAGTACTTC. V and J are TRBV12-5 and TRBJ2-7, with TRBD1 matching over 9 bases. The CDR3 is 15 amino acids. Trimming cost V 0 bases and J 2 bases; bases outside gene matches: 2. Germline CDR1 reads LGHNT; CDR2 reads FRNRAP.

As to this clonotype: Since no conserved phenylalanine or tryptophan closes the CDR3, a read error is the likely cause. This sequence joins TRBV20-1 and TRBJ2-7; possible D gene TRBD2, 6 bases. Germline lookup yields CDR1 DFQATT and CDR2 SNEGSKA (reference sequence). The V gene lost 5 bases and the J gene lost 5 bases, with 25 bases spanning the gap. CDR3 length equals 16 residues. CDR3 residues: CSARTSGLRKHDEQYL. CDR3 nucleotides: TGCAGTGCTCGCACCTCCGGACTACGAAAACATGACGAGCAGTACCTC.

In this sample, this clonotype turned up many times. This chain joins TRBV11-2 and TRBJ1-6; 10 bases map to TRBD1. V dropped 0 bases and J dropped 10; count of bases not matched to a gene: 3. Germline CDR1 and CDR2: SGHAT and FQNNGV. The CDR3 contains 15 residues. Written as DNA, the CDR3 is TGTGCCAGCAGCTTAGACGGGACAGGGGTATCACCCCTCCACTTT. Translation gives CASSLDGTGVSPLHF.

This clonotype showed up many times. The chain links TRBV11-2 to TRBJ2-7, with unresolved D. The germline V gene has CDR1 SGHAT and CDR2 FQNNGV. The CDR3 is made up of 14 amino acids. Trimming cost V 1 base and J 1 base, with 8 bases left between them. CDR3 amino acids: CASSLGHGSYEQYF. In DNA form, the CDR3 reads TGTGCCAGCAGCTTAGGTCACGGTTCCTACGAGCAGTACTTC.

This chain connects TRBV5-5 to TRBJ2-6, with 14 bases identical to TRBD2. With 4 bases clipped from V and 4 bases from J, the junction kept 10 bases outside the gene matches. The CDR3 totals 19 residues. Germline V gives CDR1 SGHKS, CDR2 YYEKEE (reference sequence). CDR3 residues: CASSQGTSGSRLGANVLTF. The CDR3 DNA sequence: TGTGCCAGCAGCCAAGGGACTAGCGGGAGTCGCTTAGGGGCCAACGTCCTGACTTTC. Drawing the rest from reference TRBV5-5 and TRBJ2-6, the complete variable domain is DAGVTQSPTHLIKTRGQQVTLRCSPISGHKSVSWYQQVLGQGPQFIFQYYEKEERGRGNFPDRFSARQFPNYSSELNVNALLLGDSALYLCASSQGTSGSRLGANVLTFGAGSRLTVL.

This clonotype was observed at least ten times. V usage is TRBV5-1 and J usage is TRBJ2-5; D possibly uses TRBD1 or TRBD2 (5 bases each). Germline assignment: CDR1 SGHRS and CDR2 YFSETQ. The CDR3 runs 15 residues. The V end was cut by 2 bases, the J end by 5 bases, with 16 bases between. For the CDR3, the DNA is TGCGCCAGCAGCTTTGAGGGGAGCCCAACCGAGACCCAGTACTTC. Translated, it gives CASSFEGSPTETQYF.

This chain connects TRBV7-6 to TRBJ2-2; tentative D call: TRBD1 (5 bases). V was clipped by 4 bases and J by 6 bases, with 12 bases between them. This CDR3 spans 14 amino acids. Per the germline V gene, CDR1 is SGHVS and CDR2 is FNYEAQ. The CDR3 protein is CASSSLTGPGELFF. The CDR3 DNA reads TGTGCCAGCAGCTCCCTCACAGGCCCCGGGGAGCTGTTTTTT.

The chain couples TRBV7-3 to TRBJ1-1; D call uncertain. The CDR3 runs 13 residues. The germline CDR1 and CDR2 sequences are SGHTA and FQGTGA. Trimming pared 4 bases from V and 0 bases from J, leaving 6 bases between. The CDR3 protein is CASSSQVNTEAFF. CDR3 DNA sequence: TGTGCCAGCAGCTCCCAGGTGAACACTGAAGCTTTCTTT.

This clonotype was recorded at least ten times. The chain links TRBV7-8 to TRBJ2-2; no definite D call. CDR3 size: 12 residues. V was shortened by 5 bases and J by 6 bases, with 7 bases between the two germline ends. CDR1 and CDR2 from the germline V gene are SGHVS and FQNEAQ. The CDR3 DNA follows: TGTGCCAGCAGCCTTTTCCCCGGGGAGCTGTTTTTT. As protein: CASSLFPGELFF.

Ten or more counts support this clonotype. The chain carries TRBV28 and TRBJ2-5; D is ambiguous. The CDR3 extends over 13 amino acids. Trimming left V 2 bases short and J 6 bases short, with 10 bases between. In germline, CDR1 is MDHEN, CDR2 SYDVKM. The CDR3 DNA sequence: TGTGCCAGCAGTTTAAATGGGTTTCAGACCCAGTACTTC. Protein: CASSLNGFQTQYF. Complete variable domain (other parts from reference TRBV28 and TRBJ2-5): DVKVTQSSRYLVKRTGEKVFLECVQDMDHENMFWYRQDPGLGLRLIYFSYDVKMKEKGDIPEGYSVSREKKERFSLILESASTNQTSMYLCASSLNGFQTQYFGPGTRLLVL.